A single T cell receptor beta chain is shown here with its context. Its matching antigen is unknown. Primers included in the PCR were 60 Vbeta and 13 Jbeta primers. Method: immunoSEQ multiplex PCR; TCRdb's copy keeps in-frame clones and lacks some. The sample carries over 65,000 clones, roughly 75% recorded once. CDR1 and CDR2 (germline): MNHNS, SASEGT. Trimming left V 5 bases short and J 3 bases short, with 14 bases between. This CDR3 comprises 14 residues. The data stem from a study of cytomegalovirus exposure and HLA in healthy donors. Study at large: A preliminary data release comprised 70 million to 95 million unique TCRs obtained from HLA-typed donors.

The study, taken as a whole, reports: A later analysis showed HLA-associated TCR beta chains outstripping equally common others in clonal expansion. A missense DCLRE1C variant was associated with V- and J-gene trimming of TCR beta chains in a later analysis, and an independent cohort replicated the association. A reported reduction in N-insertions relative to the approximately 670-donor mean was seen in an Asian-associated ancestry cluster in a later analysis.

This rearrangement joins TRBV6-1 to TRBJ2-7, with a possible D match to TRBD1 (6 bases). The sequenced sample consisted of PBMCs. The source is a woman aged 30 to 39 in good health and CMV-seropositive. The CDR3 DNA reads TGTGCCAGCAGTCTAACAGGGACCAACTACGAGCAGTACTTC. Its translation: CASSLTGTNYEQYF.